The rows below give T cell receptor beta chains drawn from one sample of a study of cytomegalovirus exposure and HLA in healthy donors. The method was immunoSEQ multiplex PCR; TCRdb's version includes in-frame clones alone and lacks a portion of them. The sample yields more than 95,000 clones, 83% seen once. Sequenced sample: PBMCs. The source of these receptors is a middle-aged woman in good health and CMV-seropositive. Each CDR3 is given with its conserved first and last residue. Fields, in order: V gene, clone size, J gene, D gene, CDR3 DNA, CDR3 protein. The D gene is left open where the match is weak. Clone size is stated in some rows and not others, as once, few, many or a class when expanded.

TRBV6-1	NA	TRBJ2-1	NA	TGTGCCAGCCGCGCCGGGTACAATGAGCAGTTCTTC	CASRAGYNEQFF
TRBV28	NA	TRBJ1-5	NA	TGTGCCAGCAGTTTTTATACAGGTGGCAATCAGCCCCAGCATTTT	CASSFYTGGNQPQHF
TRBV5-4	NA	TRBJ2-7	TRBD2	TGTGCCAGCAGCGACCTACTAGCGGGAGGGCCCGGCGTCTTGTCCTACGAGCAGTACTTC	CASSDLLAGGPGVLSYEQYF
TRBV28	NA	TRBJ1-5	NA	TGTGCCAGCAGTTTAATCGCGGGGGACCGAGGCAATCAGCCCCAGCATTTT	CASSLIAGDRGNQPQHF
TRBV27	NA	TRBJ1-4	NA	TGTGCCCGATCCGACTGCAAAAATGAAAAACTGTTTTTT	CARSDCKNEKLFF
TRBV9	once	TRBJ2-3	NA	TGTGCCAGCAGCGTAGAGTCTAGCGCCGATACGCAGTATTTT	CASSVESSADTQYF
TRBV28	NA	TRBJ2-7	TRBD1	TGTGCCAGCAGTTTTAAACTGGACAGGCTCTCCTACGAGCAGTACTTC	CASSFKLDRLSYEQYF
TRBV9	NA	TRBJ2-5	NA	TGTGCCAGCAGCGTAGATAGATGGGGGGAGCAAGAGACCCAGTACTTC	CASSVDRWGEQETQYF
TRBV4-1	NA	TRBJ2-1	TRBD2	TGCGCCAGCAGCCAAGATTCGGCTAGCGGATACTACAATGAGCAGTTCTTC	CASSQDSASGYYNEQFF
TRBV7-6	once	TRBJ2-1	NA	TGTGCCAGCAGCCGCACAGGGATATCAGACAATGAGCAGTTCTTC	CASSRTGISDNEQFF
TRBV6-5	NA	TRBJ2-1	TRBD1	TGTGCCAGCAGTTACACATCGGACAGGGGGCATGAGCAGTTCTTC	CASSYTSDRGHEQFF
TRBV14	NA	TRBJ1-1	NA	TGTGCCAGCAGCCAAGCCCCGGCAGGGGTGGGGACTGAAGCTTTCTTT	CASSQAPAGVGTEAFF
TRBV6-5	NA	TRBJ1-2	TRBD1	TGTGCCAGCAGTTACCGGGACAGGGGAGGCGGCTACACCTTC	CASSYRDRGGGYTF
TRBV6-6	once	TRBJ1-3	NA	TGTGCCAGCAGTTCCCTGAGAGTGGGAAACACCATATATTTT	CASSSLRVGNTIYF
TRBV18	NA	TRBJ1-1	NA	TGTGCCAGCTCACCAAACCCGGTCCCGAACACTGAAGCTTTCTTT	CASSPNPVPNTEAFF
TRBV28	NA	TRBJ2-1	TRBD2	TGTGCCAGCAGTTTACATACCGGGACTAGCGGATACAATGAGCAGTTCTTC	CASSLHTGTSGYNEQFF
TRBV7-8	NA	TRBJ1-5	NA	TGTGCCAGCAGTAAGAGGCCCCAGCATTTT	CASSKRPQHF
TRBV13	NA	TRBJ2-1	TRBD2	TGTGCCAGCAGCTTAACTCAGCGGGAAGTCAATGAGCAGTTCTTC	CASSLTQREVNEQFF
TRBV15	NA	TRBJ2-3	NA	TGTGCCACCAGCCATCTAGAGGAACTACCAGATACGCAGTATTTT	CATSHLEELPDTQYF
TRBV28	NA	TRBJ2-1	TRBD2	TGTGCCAGCAGTCAGAGGACTAGCGGGATTTACAATGAGCAGTTCTTC	CASSQRTSGIYNEQFF
TRBV19	NA	TRBJ1-2	NA	TGTGCCAGCACCCCGCTGGGGGGGGTGGGGGACTATGGCTACACCTTC	CASTPLGGVGDYGYTF
TRBV7-2	NA	TRBJ1-1	TRBD1	TGTGCCAGCAGCTTGACAGGGGGCCAGACTGAAGCTTTCTTT	CASSLTGGQTEAFF
TRBV29-1	NA	TRBJ2-7	NA	TGCAGCGTTGTAGGGGCCCGGAACGAGCAGTACTTC	CSVVGARNEQYF
TRBV6-5	NA	TRBJ2-2	TRBD2	TGTGCCAGCAGTGTAGCGGGAGACACCGGGGAGCTGTTTTTT	CASSVAGDTGELFF
TRBV7-6	NA	TRBJ2-1	TRBD2	TGTGCCAGCAGCCCAAGGACTAGCGGGAGCTACAATGAGCAGTTCTTC	CASSPRTSGSYNEQFF
TRBV9	NA	TRBJ1-1	NA	TGTGCCAGCAGCGTGCAACCTACTATGAACACTGAAGCTTTCTTT	CASSVQPTMNTEAFF
TRBV5-1	NA	TRBJ2-7	TRBD1	TGCGCCAGCAGCCAAGGGACAGGGATCTACGAGCAGTACTTC	CASSQGTGIYEQYF
TRBV6-4	few	TRBJ1-5	TRBD1	TGTGCCAGCAGTACGGACAGGGGGTCTGGCAATCAGCCCCAGCATTTT	CASSTDRGSGNQPQHF
TRBV2	once	TRBJ2-5	NA	TGTGCCAGCAGAACAGAGTACCAAGAGACCCAGTACTTC	CASRTEYQETQYF
TRBV27	NA	TRBJ1-6	NA	TGTGCCACATCCGTGAAAGACAGTTCACCCCTCCACTTT	CATSVKDSSPLHF
TRBV5-1	NA	TRBJ2-2	NA	TGCGCCAGCAGCTCCGGATCCGGAGGCACCGGGGAGCTGTTTTTT	CASSSGSGGTGELFF
TRBV2	NA	TRBJ1-1	TRBD1	TGTGCCAGCAGGATTGAAGGGGGCACGGCTTTCTTT	CASRIEGGTAFF
TRBV4-1	once	TRBJ1-1	TRBD1	TGCGCCAGCAGCCACTCGACAGGGCGCTTGGACACTGAAGCTTTCTTT	CASSHSTGRLDTEAFF
TRBV28	NA	TRBJ2-7	NA	TGTGCCAGCACCCCTTTAAGCGGTACTACCTACGAGCAGTACTTC	CASTPLSGTTYEQYF
TRBV6-1	NA	TRBJ2-7	NA	TGTGCCAGCAGGGGCCCCTACGGGAGCACCTACGAGCAGTACTTC	CASRGPYGSTYEQYF
TRBV5-1	NA	TRBJ2-3	NA	TGCGCCAGCAGCTTCGGGAACTCCGTCACAGATACGCAGTATTTT	CASSFGNSVTDTQYF
TRBV6-5	NA	TRBJ2-2	NA	TGTGCCAGCAGCCTCACCGGGGAGCTGTTTTTT	CASSLTGELFF
TRBV10-2	once	TRBJ2-7	TRBD2	TGCGCCAGCCGTAGAGCGGGAGGAGACGAGCAGTACTTC	CASRRAGGDEQYF
TRBV28	NA	TRBJ2-7	TRBD2	TGTGCCAGCAGTCGACTAGCGGGAGACTACGAGCAGTACTTC	CASSRLAGDYEQYF
TRBV19	NA	TRBJ2-7	TRBD2	TGTGCCAGTAGTATGACTCCGCTAGCGGGGGGGATTTACGAGCAGTACTTC	CASSMTPLAGGIYEQYF
TRBV6-1	NA	TRBJ1-5	TRBD1	TGTGCCAGCAGTGAATCCCGAGGACAGGGTGGGCGCAATCAGCCCCAGCATTTT	CASSESRGQGGRNQPQHF
TRBV7-9	NA	TRBJ2-2	TRBD1	TGTGCCAGCAGCTTTTTGGACAGGGTCGGCGGGGAGCTGTTTTTT	CASSFLDRVGGELFF
TRBV6-5	NA	TRBJ2-3	NA	TGTGCCAGCAGCTTTAGCGCCAAAGATACGCAGTATTTT	CASSFSAKDTQYF
TRBV29-1	NA	TRBJ1-1	NA	TGCAGCGTTGAGGGCGGGTCTGAAGCTTTCTTT	CSVEGGSEAFF
TRBV25-1	NA	TRBJ2-1	TRBD1	TGTGCCAGCAGACCCACAGGGGTCATTGAGCAGTTCTTC	CASRPTGVIEQFF
TRBV11-1	NA	TRBJ1-1	TRBD1	TGTGCCAGCAGCATGACAGGGGGCGGTTGGTACACTGAAGCTTTCTTT	CASSMTGGGWYTEAFF
TRBV30	NA	TRBJ2-4	NA	TGTGCCTGGGATGGAGGGATAGACATTCAGTACTTC	CAWDGGIDIQYF
TRBV7-7	NA	TRBJ2-3	NA	TGTGCTAGCAGCCCCGGGACACTTATCGCAGATACGCAGTATTTT	CASSPGTLIADTQYF
TRBV6-6	NA	TRBJ2-5	TRBD2	TGTGCCAGCAGTCCCGGCGGGAGGGAAGAGACCCAGTACTTC	CASSPGGREETQYF
TRBV6-6	NA	TRBJ2-7	NA	TGTGCCAGCAGTTACTCATCATCCTACGAGCAGTACTTC	CASSYSSSYEQYF
TRBV19	NA	TRBJ1-3	TRBD1	TGTGCCAGTAAGGGGACAGTCATTGGAAACACCATATATTTT	CASKGTVIGNTIYF
TRBV7-9	NA	TRBJ2-7	TRBD2	TGTGCCAGCAGCTTAGGCCTAGCGGGAGACGAGCAGTACTTC	CASSLGLAGDEQYF
TRBV25-1	NA	TRBJ2-1	TRBD2	TGTGCCAGCAGTAGGACTAGCGGGAGTGATAGTGCCTACAATGAGCAGTTCTTC	CASSRTSGSDSAYNEQFF
TRBV18	NA	TRBJ1-1	TRBD1	TGTGCCAGCTCACGGGGACAGGGGGTTGGGAACACTGAAGCTTTCTTT	CASSRGQGVGNTEAFF
TRBV28	NA	TRBJ2-1	NA	TGTGCCAGCGGCGGGGTTGTGAATGAGCAGTTCTTC	CASGGVVNEQFF